The clone carrying this TCR beta chain was seen a few times. Its antigen is not identified. V lost 3 bases and J 8 bases, leaving 12 bases between the germline ends. This CDR3 is built from 13 residues. CDR1 is SGHRS and CDR2 is YFSETQ in the germline V gene. The data stem from a study of blood T cells in healthy people across ages. Findings and caveats of the study: The study found more naive CD4+ cells and higher diversity in long-lived than aged donors.

The authors ran a second PCR of about 6 to 11 cycles using a sample-barcoded 5' primer and a J-beta primer mix. Each cDNA molecule was tagged by a template-switch adaptor with 12 random nucleotides. Per sample, CDR3-containing paired-end reads numbered at least 2.5 million. TCRdb ran MiXCR on the 5' RACE reads and lists one entry per CDR3 protein. Counted here are hundreds of thousands of distinct CDR3 sequences, approximately 30% occurring once; the ten biggest clones make up more than 15%. The sequenced material came from blood. This clonotype originated in a woman aged 80 or older in good health. The J gene is TRBJ2-1, the V gene TRBV5-1; D ambiguous. CDR3: CASSSGLWDEQFF. The CDR3 DNA is TGCGCCAGCAGCTCGGGCCTTTGGGATGAGCAGTTCTTC.